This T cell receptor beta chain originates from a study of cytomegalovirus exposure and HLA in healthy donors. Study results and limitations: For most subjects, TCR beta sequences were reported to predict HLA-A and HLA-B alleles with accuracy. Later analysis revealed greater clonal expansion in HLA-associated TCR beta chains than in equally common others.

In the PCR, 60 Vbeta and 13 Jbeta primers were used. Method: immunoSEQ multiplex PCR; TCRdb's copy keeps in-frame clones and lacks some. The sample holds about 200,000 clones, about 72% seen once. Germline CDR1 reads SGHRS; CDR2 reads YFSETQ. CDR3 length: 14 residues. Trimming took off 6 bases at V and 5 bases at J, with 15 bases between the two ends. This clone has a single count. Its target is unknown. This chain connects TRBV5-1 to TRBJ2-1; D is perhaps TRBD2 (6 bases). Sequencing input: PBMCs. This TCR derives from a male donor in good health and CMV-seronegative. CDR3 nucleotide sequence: TGCGCCAGCAATAGGGCTAGCGTAGACAATGAGCAGTTCTTC. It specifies CASNRASVDNEQFF.